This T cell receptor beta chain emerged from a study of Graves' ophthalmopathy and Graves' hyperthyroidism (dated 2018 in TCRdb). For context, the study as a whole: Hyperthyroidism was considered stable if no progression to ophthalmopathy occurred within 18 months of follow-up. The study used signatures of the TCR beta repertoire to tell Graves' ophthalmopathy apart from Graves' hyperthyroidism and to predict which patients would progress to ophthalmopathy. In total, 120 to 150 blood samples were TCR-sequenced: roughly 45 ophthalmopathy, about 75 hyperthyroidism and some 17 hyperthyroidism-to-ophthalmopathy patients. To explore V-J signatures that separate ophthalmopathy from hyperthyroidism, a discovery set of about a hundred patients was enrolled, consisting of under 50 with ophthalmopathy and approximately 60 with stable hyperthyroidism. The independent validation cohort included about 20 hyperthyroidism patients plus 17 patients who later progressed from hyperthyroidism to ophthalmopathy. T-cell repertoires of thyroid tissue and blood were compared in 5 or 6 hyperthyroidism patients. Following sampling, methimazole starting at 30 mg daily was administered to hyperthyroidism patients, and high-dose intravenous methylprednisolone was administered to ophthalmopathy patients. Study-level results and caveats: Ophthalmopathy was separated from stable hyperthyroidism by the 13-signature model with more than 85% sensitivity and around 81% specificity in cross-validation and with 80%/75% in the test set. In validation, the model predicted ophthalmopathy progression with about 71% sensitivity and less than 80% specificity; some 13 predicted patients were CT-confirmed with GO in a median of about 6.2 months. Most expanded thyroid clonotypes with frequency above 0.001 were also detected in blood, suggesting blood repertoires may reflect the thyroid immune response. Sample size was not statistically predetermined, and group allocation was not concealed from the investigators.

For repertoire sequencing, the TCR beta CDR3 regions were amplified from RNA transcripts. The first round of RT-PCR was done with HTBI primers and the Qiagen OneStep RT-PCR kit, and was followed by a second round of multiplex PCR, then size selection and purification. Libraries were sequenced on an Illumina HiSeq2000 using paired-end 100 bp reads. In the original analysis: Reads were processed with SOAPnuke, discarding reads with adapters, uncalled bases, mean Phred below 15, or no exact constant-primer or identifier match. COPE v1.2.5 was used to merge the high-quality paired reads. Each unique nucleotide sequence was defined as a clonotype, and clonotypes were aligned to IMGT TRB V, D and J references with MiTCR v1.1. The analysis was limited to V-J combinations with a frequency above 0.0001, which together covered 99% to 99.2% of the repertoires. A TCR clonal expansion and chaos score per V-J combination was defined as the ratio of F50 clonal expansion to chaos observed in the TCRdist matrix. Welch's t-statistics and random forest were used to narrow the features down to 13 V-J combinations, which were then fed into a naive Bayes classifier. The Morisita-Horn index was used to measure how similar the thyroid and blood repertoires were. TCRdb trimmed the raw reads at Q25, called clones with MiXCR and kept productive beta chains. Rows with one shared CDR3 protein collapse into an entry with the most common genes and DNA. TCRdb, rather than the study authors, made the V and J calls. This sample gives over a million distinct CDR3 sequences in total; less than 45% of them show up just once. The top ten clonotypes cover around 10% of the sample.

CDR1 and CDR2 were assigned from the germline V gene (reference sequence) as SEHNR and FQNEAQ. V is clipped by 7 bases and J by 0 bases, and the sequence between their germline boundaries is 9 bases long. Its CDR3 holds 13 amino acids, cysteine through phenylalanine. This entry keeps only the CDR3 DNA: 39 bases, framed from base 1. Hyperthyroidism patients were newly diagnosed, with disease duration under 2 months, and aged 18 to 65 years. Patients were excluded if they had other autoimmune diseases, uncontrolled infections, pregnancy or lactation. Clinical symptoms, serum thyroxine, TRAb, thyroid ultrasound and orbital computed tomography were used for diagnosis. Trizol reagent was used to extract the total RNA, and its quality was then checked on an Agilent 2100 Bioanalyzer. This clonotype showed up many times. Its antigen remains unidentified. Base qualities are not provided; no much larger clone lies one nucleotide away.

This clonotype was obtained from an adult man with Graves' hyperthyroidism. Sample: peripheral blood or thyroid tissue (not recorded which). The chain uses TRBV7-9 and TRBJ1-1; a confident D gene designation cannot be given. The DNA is TGTGCCAGCACCAATACGGTGAACACTGAAGCTTTCTTT. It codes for CASTNTVNTEAFF.